This T cell receptor beta chain appears in the sequencing data of a study of control samples from healthy donors and cancer patients (dated by TCRdb to about 2020). Only one count was recorded for this clone. What this receptor recognizes is not known. One base away there is no much larger clone; base qualities are not given. The CDR3 numbers 15 residues from cysteine through phenylalanine. Just the 45-base CDR3 DNA is kept, in frame starting at base 1. In the germline V gene (reference sequence), CDR1 corresponds to LGHDT and CDR2 to YNNKEL. The junction shows trimming of 4 bases on V and 0 bases on J, plus 11 bases between the germline ends. Libraries were made using the immunoSEQ multiplex PCR assay. TCRdb obtained this table from immuneACCESS and retained in-frame rearrangements with V and J assigned. These tables miss some clones; where compared with another copy, unresolved V genes account for less than half of the shortfall, and the remainder is unexplained. In all, the sample holds 110,000 or so clones, and 70% to 85% of those were seen once. The ten largest clonotypes hold 6% to 8% of the sample.

Input material: blood. This chain joins TRBV3-1 (or the pseudogene TRBV3-2) to TRBJ2-3; the D gene is unclear. The TCR sequence derives from a man younger than 35 in good health. The CDR3 has the sequence CASSPHRESTDTQYF. The nucleotides are TGTGCCAGCAGCCCGCACAGAGAGAGCACAGATACGCAGTATTTT.